This record looks at one TCR beta chain sequence and its context. These data belong to a study of blood T cell repertoires in COVID-19. Here immunoSEQ multiplex PCR was the method, and the copy in TCRdb shows in-frame clones only, minus some. Here the sample spans about 190,000 clones, approximately 89% being singletons. Germline CDR1 and CDR2: GTSNPN and SVGIG (reference sequence). The V and J ends lost 5 bases and 0 bases respectively, with 8 bases between them. This CDR3 is built from 13 residues. Material: peripheral blood. V and J are TRBV30 and TRBJ1-5; D is ambiguous. The TCR originated in a woman aged 25 to 45 with acute or convalescent COVID-19. CDR3 in DNA: TGTGCCTGGGGATTTTATAGCAATCAGCCCCAGCATTTT. Translation gives CAWGFYSNQPQHF.